This T cell receptor beta chain is from a study of T cell clonotyping in hematopoietic cell transplantation. V was shortened by 3 bases and J by 0 bases, with 11 bases between the two germline ends. CDR3 length equals 15 residues. Germline CDR1 MNHEY, CDR2 SMNVEV (reference sequence). Profiling relied on immunoSEQ multiplex PCR, and the TCRdb table lists in-frame clones only, not all of them. Among 15,000 or so clones listed, about two thirds were seen once. The TCR was taken from a male patient in his fifties who had an allogeneic stem cell transplant from an unrelated donor, so T cells may come from the graft donor. Some clones in this sample may be carry-over from other donors' samples. The chain uses TRBV27 and TRBJ1-2; D ambiguous. The sample here was PBMCs, taken 30 days after allogeneic stem cell transplant. The CDR3 sequence is CASSFLRESNYGYTF. Here the CDR3 DNA reads TGTGCCAGCAGTTTCTTGAGGGAGTCTAACTATGGCTACACCTTC.